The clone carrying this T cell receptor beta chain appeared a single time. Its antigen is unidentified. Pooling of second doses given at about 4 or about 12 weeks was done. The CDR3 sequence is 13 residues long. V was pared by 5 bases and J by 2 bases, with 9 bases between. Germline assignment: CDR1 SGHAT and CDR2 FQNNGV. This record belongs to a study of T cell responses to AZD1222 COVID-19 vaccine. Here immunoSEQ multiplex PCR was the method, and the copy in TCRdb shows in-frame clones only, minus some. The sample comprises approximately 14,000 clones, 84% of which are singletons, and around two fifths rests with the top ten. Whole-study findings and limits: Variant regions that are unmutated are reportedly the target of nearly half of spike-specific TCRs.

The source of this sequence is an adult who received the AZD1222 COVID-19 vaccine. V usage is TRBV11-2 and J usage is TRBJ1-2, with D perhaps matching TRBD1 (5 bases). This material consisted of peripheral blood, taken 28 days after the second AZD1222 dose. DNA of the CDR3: TGTGCCAGCAGCCGGGACGGGAACTATGGCTACACCTTC. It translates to CASSRDGNYGYTF.